Sequencing of this TCR beta chain was carried out in a study of untreated major depressive disorder. Whole-study findings and limits: Three preselected Vbeta families were the sole sequencing comparisons. Compared with controls, depressed patients showed more TRBV05-01 (Vbeta 5.1) usage in CD4+ T cells.

Profiling relied on immunoSEQ multiplex PCR, and the TCRdb table lists in-frame clones only, not all of them. The sample records 20,000 to 25,000 clones, approximately 87% being singletons. A word on this clone: What it binds is not known.

Approximately 30 ml of peripheral blood was collected per donor. CD4+ T cells were isolated from thawed PBMCs by magnetic negative selection. With 3 bases clipped from V and 4 bases from J, the junction kept 10 bases outside the gene matches. The CDR3 spans 17 residues. CDR1 and CDR2 from the germline V gene are SGDLS and YYNGEE. The chain combines TRBV9 with TRBJ1-1; 12 bases align to TRBD1. Input material: CD4+ T cells from PBMCs. This TCR was recovered from a woman aged 25 to 45 in good health. Written as DNA, the CDR3 is TGTGCCAGCAGCGGGGCCGGGACAGGGGGCGAAAGCACTGAAGCTTTCTTT. It encodes CASSGAGTGGESTEAFF.